The rows below give T cell receptor beta chains drawn from one sample of a study of blood T cell repertoires in COVID-19. Method: immunoSEQ multiplex PCR; TCRdb's copy keeps in-frame clones and lacks some. The sample lists fewer than 700,000 clones, around 90% occurring once. The sequenced material came from peripheral blood. The receptors shown here come from a woman aged 50 to 65 with COVID-19, enrolled during active disease. CDR3s include the opening cysteine and the closing phenylalanine or tryptophan. The D gene is left open where the match is weak. The size of a clone is reported for some rows only, either as once, few or many, or as a class for expanded clones.

V: TRBV19; size: once; J: TRBJ1-1; D: -; CDR3: CASSRTTNTEAFF; DNA: TGTGCCAGTAGTCGGACAACCAACACTGAAGCTTTCTTT
V: TRBV5-1; size: -; J: TRBJ1-4; D: -; CDR3: CASSSPGGVATNEKLFF; DNA: TGCGCCAGCAGCTCCCCTGGGGGGGTAGCAACTAATGAAAAACTGTTTTTT
V: TRBV13; size: -; J: TRBJ2-1; D: -; CDR3: CASSSPVAAHSEQFF; DNA: TGTGCCAGCAGCTCGCCTGTAGCGGCCCACAGTGAGCAGTTCTTC
V: TRBV5-1; size: -; J: TRBJ1-2; D: TRBD1; CDR3: CASSRGDSYGYTF; DNA: TGCGCCAGCAGCCGCGGGGACAGTTATGGCTACACCTTC
V: TRBV11-1; size: -; J: TRBJ2-5; D: -; CDR3: CASSFGDGLETQYF; DNA: TGTGCCAGCAGCTTCGGGGATGGGCTAGAGACCCAGTACTTC
V: TRBV19; size: -; J: TRBJ2-1; D: TRBD1; CDR3: CASSRTGSSHEQFF; DNA: TGTGCCAGTAGTAGGACAGGGTCGAGCCATGAGCAGTTCTTC
V: TRBV4-1; size: -; J: TRBJ2-1; D: TRBD1; CDR3: CASSQEGRQGEEQFF; DNA: TGCGCCAGCAGCCAAGAAGGGCGACAGGGCGAAGAGCAGTTCTTC
V: TRBV30; size: -; J: TRBJ1-5; D: TRBD1; CDR3: CAWSSGTGNQPQHF; DNA: TGTGCCTGGAGTTCAGGGACAGGCAATCAGCCCCAGCATTTT
V: TRBV5-1; size: -; J: TRBJ1-1; D: TRBD1; CDR3: CASSLGGTGSTTEAFF; DNA: TGCGCCAGCAGCTTGGGGGGGACAGGTAGTACCACTGAAGCTTTCTTT
V: TRBV19; size: once; J: TRBJ2-3; D: TRBD2; CDR3: CASSPTSGGLTDTQYF; DNA: TGTGCCAGTAGTCCGACTAGCGGGGGGCTTACAGATACGCAGTATTTT
V: TRBV19; size: -; J: TRBJ1-1; D: -; CDR3: CASSIEREVAEAFF; DNA: TGTGCCAGTAGTATAGAGAGGGAAGTAGCTGAAGCTTTCTTT
V: TRBV10-3; size: -; J: TRBJ1-6; D: TRBD1; CDR3: CAISESQGALSPLHF; DNA: TGTGCCATCAGTGAGTCGCAGGGGGCTCTTTCACCCCTCCACTTT
V: TRBV5-1; size: -; J: TRBJ2-3; D: -; CDR3: CASRVRVTDTQYF; DNA: TGCGCCAGCAGGGTCCGAGTCACAGATACGCAGTATTTT
V: TRBV6-5; size: -; J: TRBJ1-1; D: -; CDR3: CASTALSNTEAFF; DNA: TGTGCCAGCACCGCGCTTAGTAACACTGAAGCTTTCTTT
V: TRBV9; size: -; J: TRBJ2-7; D: -; CDR3: CASSVGLGPYEQYF; DNA: TGTGCCAGCAGCGTAGGTCTGGGGCCCTACGAGCAGTACTTC
V: TRBV12-1; size: once; J: TRBJ1-6; D: -; CDR3: CASSLEDRVNRNSPLHF; DNA: TGTGCCAGCAGCCTTGAGGACAGGGTAAACAGAAATTCACCCCTCCACTTT
V: TRBV6-5; size: -; J: TRBJ1-1; D: -; CDR3: CASSKGGRTEAFF; DNA: TGTGCCAGCAGCAAGGGGGGGCGAACTGAAGCTTTCTTT
V: TRBV2; size: -; J: TRBJ1-2; D: -; CDR3: CASSDLLGDGYTF; DNA: TGTGCCAGCAGTGACTTATTAGGGGATGGCTACACCTTC
V: TRBV27; size: -; J: TRBJ1-1; D: -; CDR3: CASSLRRANTEAFF; DNA: TGTGCCAGCAGTTTGAGGAGGGCGAACACTGAAGCTTTCTTT
V: TRBV7-2; size: -; J: TRBJ1-2; D: TRBD1; CDR3: CASSYETGGADYGYTF; DNA: TGTGCCAGCAGCTATGAAACAGGGGGCGCAGACTATGGCTACACCTTC
V: TRBV10-1; size: -; J: TRBJ2-5; D: TRBD1; CDR3: CASSENNRGPRETQYF; DNA: TGCGCCAGCAGTGAGAATAACAGGGGCCCCCGGGAGACCCAGTACTTC
V: TRBV24-1; size: -; J: TRBJ2-3; D: TRBD1; CDR3: CATSDFGEGQGRDTQYF; DNA: TGTGCCACCAGTGATTTTGGGGAGGGACAGGGGCGCGATACGCAGTATTTT
V: TRBV30; size: -; J: TRBJ2-7; D: -; CDR3: CAWSVLQRSAYEQYF; DNA: TGTGCCTGGAGTGTACTCCAACGCAGCGCCTACGAGCAGTACTTC
V: TRBV27; size: -; J: TRBJ1-1; D: TRBD1; CDR3: CASSYTGGAEAFF; DNA: TGTGCCAGCAGTTACACAGGGGGAGCTGAAGCTTTCTTT
V: TRBV18; size: -; J: TRBJ1-1; D: -; CDR3: CASSPMQVPEAFF; DNA: TGTGCCAGCTCACCAATGCAGGTACCTGAAGCTTTCTTT
V: TRBV19; size: -; J: TRBJ2-2; D: -; CDR3: CASRRKVYTGELFF; DNA: TGTGCCAGCCGGAGGAAGGTCTACACCGGGGAGCTGTTTTTT
V: TRBV5-4; size: -; J: TRBJ2-1; D: TRBD1; CDR3: CASSTGQGAYNEQFF; DNA: TGTGCCAGCAGCACCGGACAGGGGGCCTACAATGAGCAGTTCTTC
V: TRBV5-5; size: -; J: TRBJ1-3; D: -; CDR3: CASSFERGGGNTIYF; DNA: TGTGCCAGCAGCTTTGAGAGAGGGGGTGGAAACACCATATATTTT
V: TRBV12-3/TRBV12-4; size: -; J: TRBJ2-1; D: -; CDR3: CASTQGYEQFF; DNA: TGTGCCAGCACCCAGGGATATGAGCAGTTCTTC
V: TRBV27; size: -; J: TRBJ1-2; D: -; CDR3: CASSLKGAGYGYTF; DNA: TGTGCCAGCAGTTTAAAAGGGGCAGGCTATGGCTACACCTTC